This is a list of T cell receptor beta chains from one sample in a study of blood T cell repertoires in COVID-19. Measured with immunoSEQ multiplex PCR; TCRdb has only the in-frame clones, and not every one. The table lists over 600,000 clones, about 90% of them singletons. Sequences were obtained from peripheral blood. These receptors were obtained from a woman younger than 35 with acute or convalescent COVID-19. Each CDR3 is given with its conserved first and last residue. Fields, in order: CDR3 length, D gene, V gene, J gene, clone size, CDR3 DNA, CDR3 protein. A D gene is named only where the DNA matches it firmly. Only part of the rows carry a size: once, few, many, or a class if the clone is expanded.

length: 13
D: TRBD1
V: TRBV30
J: TRBJ1-2
size: .
DNA: TGTGCCTGGAGTGAGACAGGGATCTATGGCTACACCTTC
CDR3: CAWSETGIYGYTF

length: 13
D: TRBD1
V: TRBV7-6
J: TRBJ2-1
size: .
DNA: TGTGCCAGCAGCAAGGACAGGTACAATGAGCAGTTCTTC
CDR3: CASSKDRYNEQFF

length: 15
D: .
V: TRBV18
J: TRBJ1-4
size: .
DNA: TGTGCCAGCTCCTCGAGCGAAGGGGTCCTTGAAAAACTGTTTTTT
CDR3: CASSSSEGVLEKLFF

length: 16
D: .
V: TRBV5-1
J: TRBJ1-1
size: .
DNA: TGCGCCAGCAGGGGAGGGGGGGACACCGTGAACACTGAAGCTTTCTTT
CDR3: CASRGGGDTVNTEAFF

length: 13
D: .
V: TRBV21-1
J: TRBJ1-6
size: .
DNA: TGTGCCAGCCCCAGGGACAGGGTATCACCCCTCCACTTT
CDR3: CASPRDRVSPLHF

length: 15
D: .
V: TRBV7-8
J: TRBJ1-6
size: .
DNA: TGTGCCAGCAGCTTCAGGACAGAGTATAATTCACCCCTCCACTTT
CDR3: CASSFRTEYNSPLHF

length: 15
D: TRBD1
V: TRBV11-2
J: TRBJ1-2
size: .
DNA: TGTGCCAGCAGCTCACCGGGACAGGGATTATATGGCTACACCTTC
CDR3: CASSSPGQGLYGYTF

length: 15
D: TRBD1
V: TRBV18
J: TRBJ1-4
size: .
DNA: TGTGCCAGCTCACCACGGGACAGCCAGAATGAAAAACTGTTTTTT
CDR3: CASSPRDSQNEKLFF

length: 18
D: TRBD1
V: TRBV10-3
J: TRBJ1-2
size: few
DNA: TGTGCCATCAGTGACTTGGGACAGGGATCCATGCCTCCCTATGGCTACACCTTC
CDR3: CAISDLGQGSMPPYGYTF

length: 14
D: .
V: TRBV19
J: TRBJ2-1
size: .
DNA: TGTGCCAGTAGTATAGGAGGTCCTCCCAATGAGCAGTTCTTC
CDR3: CASSIGGPPNEQFF

length: 14
D: TRBD1
V: TRBV6-1
J: TRBJ1-2
size: few
DNA: TGTGCCAGCAGTGAAAACAGACAGGGAGGAGGCTACACCTTC
CDR3: CASSENRQGGGYTF

length: 16
D: TRBD1
V: TRBV5-5
J: TRBJ2-3
size: .
DNA: TGTGCCAGCAGCTTGGCCGGGACAGGGGGCACAGATACGCAGTATTTT
CDR3: CASSLAGTGGTDTQYF

length: 17
D: TRBD2
V: TRBV7-2
J: TRBJ2-3
size: .
DNA: TGTGCCAGCAGCTTAATAGCGGGGAAGAGGGAGGCAGATACGCAGTATTTT
CDR3: CASSLIAGKREADTQYF

length: 16
D: TRBD1
V: TRBV5-1
J: TRBJ1-1
size: .
DNA: TGCGCCAGCAGCACACACTCCGGGACAGGGAACACTGAAGCTTTCTTT
CDR3: CASSTHSGTGNTEAFF

length: 16
D: TRBD2
V: TRBV7-2
J: TRBJ2-3
size: .
DNA: TGTGCCAGCAGCTTTAGCGGGGGGGCCGGTGCAGATACGCAGTATTTT
CDR3: CASSFSGGAGADTQYF

length: 17
D: TRBD1
V: TRBV2
J: TRBJ1-4
size: .
DNA: TGTGCCAGCAGTGACGGGACAGGACATGTACCGAATGAAAAACTGTTTTTT
CDR3: CASSDGTGHVPNEKLFF

length: 15
D: TRBD1
V: TRBV7-3
J: TRBJ2-5
size: .
DNA: TGTGCCAGCAGCTTCGGGACAGGGGACGGAGAGACCCAGTACTTC
CDR3: CASSFGTGDGETQYF

length: 14
D: TRBD1
V: TRBV2
J: TRBJ2-3
size: .
DNA: TGTGCCAGCAGTGGACAGGGGGGAGCAGATACGCAGTATTTT
CDR3: CASSGQGGADTQYF

length: 19
D: TRBD2
V: TRBV9
J: TRBJ2-3
size: .
DNA: TGTGCCAGCAGCGCTCATGGGACTAGCGGGGGAGGATACACAGATACGCAGTATTTT
CDR3: CASSAHGTSGGGYTDTQYF

length: 15
D: TRBD1
V: TRBV20-1
J: TRBJ1-6
size: once
DNA: TGCAGTGCTAGTACCGGGACAGCTGGGAATTCACCCCTCCACTTT
CDR3: CSASTGTAGNSPLHF

length: 16
D: TRBD1
V: TRBV28
J: TRBJ2-4
size: .
DNA: TGTGCCAGCAGTTTAGAGGGGGCGATAGCCAAAAACATTCAGTACTTC
CDR3: CASSLEGAIAKNIQYF

length: 16
D: .
V: TRBV28
J: TRBJ1-6
size: .
DNA: TGTGCCAGCAGCCCACGACAGGAATGGAGTAATTCACCCCTCCACTTT
CDR3: CASSPRQEWSNSPLHF

length: 15
D: .
V: TRBV29-1
J: TRBJ1-1
size: .
DNA: TGCAGCGTGCAAACTCAACCAGGGGTGAACACTGAAGCTTTCTTT
CDR3: CSVQTQPGVNTEAFF

length: 15
D: TRBD2
V: TRBV4-3
J: TRBJ2-7
size: .
DNA: TGCGCCAGCAGCACGGGAGTTGGTGGGAGGGAAGAGCAGTACTTC
CDR3: CASSTGVGGREEQYF

length: 15
D: .
V: TRBV7-6
J: TRBJ1-6
size: .
DNA: TGTGCCAGCAGCTCCCAGACAGGTTATAATTCACCCCTCCACTTT
CDR3: CASSSQTGYNSPLHF

length: 17
D: .
V: TRBV4-3
J: TRBJ2-3
size: .
DNA: TGCGCCAGCAGCCAAGATTGGGCCGGGCAGGGGACAGATACGCAGTATTTT
CDR3: CASSQDWAGQGTDTQYF

length: 14
D: .
V: TRBV7-9
J: TRBJ1-1
size: .
DNA: TGTGCCAGCAGCTTAGGAGCGGGAAACACTGAAGCTTTCTTT
CDR3: CASSLGAGNTEAFF

length: 14
D: TRBD1
V: TRBV19
J: TRBJ2-3
size: .
DNA: TGTGCCAGTAGTACCGACAGGGGGACAGATACGCAGTATTTT
CDR3: CASSTDRGTDTQYF

length: 18
D: .
V: TRBV6-4
J: TRBJ1-1
size: few
DNA: TGTGCCAGCAGGCCCGAAGGTCAGGGGAGAGGTAGGAACACTGAAGCTTTCTTT
CDR3: CASRPEGQGRGRNTEAFF

length: 17
D: TRBD1
V: TRBV5-5
J: TRBJ1-4
size: .
DNA: TGTGCCAGCAGCTTGGGGGACAGGGGTGGTAGGAGTGAAAAACTGTTTTTT
CDR3: CASSLGDRGGRSEKLFF

length: 10
D: .
V: TRBV29-1
J: TRBJ1-2
size: once
DNA: TGCAGCGTAAACATGGATGGCTACACCTTC
CDR3: CSVNMDGYTF

length: 16
D: TRBD2
V: TRBV5-1
J: TRBJ2-3
size: .
DNA: TGCGCCAGCAGCTTTAGGACTAGCGGGGGCACAGATACGCAGTATTTT
CDR3: CASSFRTSGGTDTQYF

length: 15
D: TRBD1
V: TRBV18
J: TRBJ1-1
size: once
DNA: TGTGCCAGCTCACCAGAAGGCACAGGGGCGACTGAAGCTTTCTTT
CDR3: CASSPEGTGATEAFF

length: 13
D: TRBD1
V: TRBV2
J: TRBJ2-7
size: .
DNA: TGTGCCAGCGGACAGGACAGGCCCTACGAGCAGTACTTC
CDR3: CASGQDRPYEQYF

length: 15
D: TRBD1
V: TRBV2
J: TRBJ1-2
size: .
DNA: TGTGCCAGCAGCATACCCAGGGGGACAGACTATGGCTACACCTTC
CDR3: CASSIPRGTDYGYTF

length: 15
D: TRBD2
V: TRBV5-1
J: TRBJ2-7
size: once
DNA: TGCGCCAGCAGCTTGGGCGGGGGGGAGGTCTACGAGCAGTACTTC
CDR3: CASSLGGGEVYEQYF

length: 15
D: TRBD1
V: TRBV30
J: TRBJ1-5
size: .
DNA: TGTGCCTGGAGTGTACTGGACAGGGTCAATCAGCCCCAGCATTTT
CDR3: CAWSVLDRVNQPQHF

length: 15
D: TRBD1
V: TRBV14
J: TRBJ1-2
size: .
DNA: TGTGCCAGCAGCCGTGGACAGGGGGCCGTTGATGGCTACACCTTC
CDR3: CASSRGQGAVDGYTF

length: 15
D: .
V: TRBV4-1
J: TRBJ2-1
size: .
DNA: TGCGCCAGCAGCCAACTGGGGCTCGAAGGGGATGAGCAGTTCTTC
CDR3: CASSQLGLEGDEQFF

length: 11
D: .
V: TRBV20-1
J: TRBJ1-2
size: .
DNA: TGCAGTGCTAGACAGGGCTATGGCTACACCTTC
CDR3: CSARQGYGYTF

length: 13
D: TRBD1
V: TRBV30
J: TRBJ1-2
size: .
DNA: TGTGCCTGGAGCCCTGACAGGGGCGGCGGCTACACCTTC
CDR3: CAWSPDRGGGYTF

length: 12
D: TRBD1
V: TRBV9
J: TRBJ2-7
size: .
DNA: TGTGCCAGCAGCCCAAGGGACAGCCGCCCCTACTTC
CDR3: CASSPRDSRPYF

length: 14
D: .
V: TRBV7-3
J: TRBJ2-1
size: .
DNA: TGTGCCAGCAGCACCCAGGGGTCACGGAATGAGCAGTTCTTC
CDR3: CASSTQGSRNEQFF

length: 15
D: TRBD1
V: TRBV10-3
J: TRBJ1-4
size: .
DNA: TGTGCCATCAGCGATGGACAGGGGGCGCGGGAAAAACTGTTTTTT
CDR3: CAISDGQGAREKLFF

length: 11
D: TRBD2
V: TRBV20-1
J: TRBJ2-1
size: .
DNA: TGCAGTCATCGGGGGGACAATGAGCAGTTCTTC
CDR3: CSHRGDNEQFF

length: 14
D: .
V: TRBV7-8
J: TRBJ1-2
size: .
DNA: TGTGCCAGCAGCGGACTTACAGGGAAAGGCGGCTACACCTTC
CDR3: CASSGLTGKGGYTF

length: 17
D: TRBD1
V: TRBV6-2/TRBV6-3
J: TRBJ1-2
size: .
DNA: TGTGCCAGCAGTTACGGGAAAACAGGGGTCTGGTACTATGGCTACACCTTC
CDR3: CASSYGKTGVWYYGYTF

length: 15
D: .
V: TRBV7-6
J: TRBJ1-4
size: .
DNA: TGTGCCAGCAGCCCCCTCCCCCTAACTAATGAAAAACTGTTTTTT
CDR3: CASSPLPLTNEKLFF

length: 15
D: .
V: TRBV27
J: TRBJ1-4
size: .
DNA: TGTGCCAGCAGTAGCGCAGGGGCCCAGAATGAAAAACTGTTTTTT
CDR3: CASSSAGAQNEKLFF

length: 15
D: .
V: TRBV6-6
J: TRBJ1-3
size: .
DNA: TGTGCCAGCAGTCCGGACTCGTACTCTGGAAACACCATATATTTT
CDR3: CASSPDSYSGNTIYF

length: 16
D: TRBD2
V: TRBV3-1/TRBV3-2
J: TRBJ2-3
size: .
DNA: TGTGCCAGCAGCCCCAGTAGCGGGGGGGCAAAAGATACGCAGTATTTT
CDR3: CASSPSSGGAKDTQYF

length: 14
D: TRBD1
V: TRBV7-2
J: TRBJ2-7
size: few
DNA: TGTGCCAGCAGCCCAGGACAGGGTATCAACGAGCAGTACTTC
CDR3: CASSPGQGINEQYF

length: 13
D: .
V: TRBV24-1
J: TRBJ1-2
size: .
DNA: TGTGCCACCAGTGACGGGACACATTATGGCTACACCTTC
CDR3: CATSDGTHYGYTF